This T cell receptor beta chain came from a study of CD8+CD57+ T cells in acquired aplastic anemia. On the study more broadly: The average for DNA from sorted CD4+ and CD8+ cells was 3.2 ug. The study obtained about 10.8 million reads on average for CD4+ cells from healthy donors. General study findings and limits: Patients did not significantly differ from controls in CD8+ Simpson's diversity. Found in both controls and patients were around 30 CD8+ CDR3 sequences.

The CDR3 sequence is 17 residues long. Germline V lookup: CDR1 KGHDR, CDR2 SFDVKD. V shed 5 bases and J shed 0 bases, with 13 bases lying between them. On this clonotype: No antigen is known for it.

Template material for TCR beta VDJ and CDR3 profiling consisted of genomic DNA. TCRdb reanalysed the reads using MiXCR and keeps one entry per CDR3 protein. Of hundreds of thousands of distinct CDR3 sequences in the sample, 55% to 75% are singletons; the top ten hold approximately 3.9%. The sequence derives from a human donor in good health, serving as a control. This sequence joins TRBV24-1 and TRBJ2-6; unclear D gene. The sample was sorted CD4+, CD8+, or CD8+CD57+ T cells (not recorded which) from PBMCs. This CDR3 reads CATSGLKDTSGANVLTF. CDR3 DNA: TGTGCCACCAGTGGGTTGAAAGACACCTCTGGGGCCAACGTCCTGACTTTC.